These 15 T cell receptor beta chains came from one sample sequenced in a study of CD8+ T cells in alopecia areata. The sequencing template was cDNA reverse transcribed from extracted RNA. The protocol was immunoSEQ multiplex PCR, while the TCRdb copy is restricted to in-frame clones and leaves out a portion. This table holds roughly 4,000 clones, roughly three quarters found once. Treatment reported: oral pan-JAK inhibitor, 5-10 mg twice daily. In alopecia areata patients, both lesional scalp punch biopsies and peripheral blood were collected. This specimen was skin, taken at week 24, from a patient treated with tofacitinib. The origin of the receptors is a human donor with alopecia areata.

The CDR3 loop is CASSLAGQGTGELFF. The CDR3 bases are TGTGCCAGCAGCTTAGCGGGACAGGGAACCGGGGAGCTGTTTTTT. The V gene is TRBV7-9, the J gene TRBJ2-2, with TRBD1 matching 9 bases. This CDR3 is 15 amino acids long. V gave up 0 bases and J gave up 5 bases; unmatched junction bases: 1. Per germline, CDR1 SEHNR and CDR2 FQNEAQ (reference sequence).

The chain joins TRBV7-9 to TRBJ2-5; D not certain. The CDR3 sequence is 13 residues long. Germline assignment: CDR1 SEHNR and CDR2 FQNEAQ (reference sequence). V was trimmed by 11 bases and J by 3 bases, leaving 16 bases between them. As DNA, the CDR3 is TGTGCCCCCAAGGTGGCCGGAGAAGAGACCCAGTACTTC. Translated: CAPKVAGEETQYF.

The gene calls are TRBV18 and TRBJ2-5, with 10 bases identical to TRBD1. In germline, CDR1 is KGHSH, CDR2 LQKENI. CDR3 length: 13 residues. V shed 5 bases, J shed 5 bases, and the junction held 2 bases outside the gene matches. CDR3 bases: TGTGCCAGCTCAAGACAGGGGGCTGAGACCCAGTACTTC. Its translation: CASSRQGAETQYF.

This sequence joins TRBV11-2 and TRBJ2-3; TRBD2 is a possible D gene (5 bases). V was pared by 1 base and J by 7 bases, with 15 bases between. The germline V gene has CDR1 SGHAT and CDR2 FQNNGV. This CDR3 is built from 15 residues. In nucleotides, the CDR3 is TGTGCCAGCAGCTTAGTAACTAGATATTCCCATACGCAGTATTTT. This translates into CASSLVTRYSHTQYF.

The chain employs TRBV6-6 and TRBJ2-1, with TRBD2 matching 14 bases. This CDR3 has 15 amino acids. The V gene end was trimmed by 5 bases and the J gene end by 9 bases; junction bases not matched to a gene: 6. Germline CDR1 reads MNHNY; CDR2 reads SVGAGI (reference sequence). CDR3 sequence: CASSGTSGRISEQFF. The CDR3 DNA reads TGTGCCAGCAGTGGGACTAGCGGGAGAATTAGTGAGCAGTTCTTC.

This chain uses TRBV6-5 with TRBJ1-1; D may be TRBD1 (5 bases). The CDR3 has 14 amino acids. The germline gives CDR1 MNHEY, CDR2 SVGAGI. The germline V and J ends were trimmed by 5 bases and 7 bases, with 17 bases remaining between them. The CDR3, as DNA: TGTGCCAGCAGTGAACATACAGGCATTCTTGAAGCTTTCTTT. Translation: CASSEHTGILEAFF.

This clone was observed once. V gene TRBV4-2 combines with J gene TRBJ2-3, with 7 bases lining up with TRBD2. Germline V gives CDR1 LGHNA, CDR2 YNFKEQ. Germline trimming cut 0 bases from V and 0 bases from J; bases unmatched to any gene: 6. The CDR3 sequence is 17 residues long. The chain's CDR3 is CASSQDFARGSTDTQYF. The CDR3 nucleotides read TGTGCCAGCAGCCAAGATTTTGCGCGGGGGAGCACAGATACGCAGTATTTT.

V is TRBV19 and J is TRBJ1-2; possible D gene TRBD1, 6 bases. There are 13 residues in the CDR3. CDR1 is LNHDA, CDR2 SQIVND, per germline (reference sequence). Trimming cost V 8 bases and J 7 bases, with 17 bases left between them. The CDR3 coding sequence is TGTGCCAGTTCCGACTGGGGGCGGGGTGGCTACACCTTC. This gives the protein CASSDWGRGGYTF.

In this sample, this clone turned up a few times. The V gene is TRBV7-9, the J gene TRBJ2-6; D is unresolved. Deletions cut 1 base from V and 0 bases from J, with 10 bases between. The CDR3 is made up of 17 amino acids. Germline V lookup: CDR1 SEHNR, CDR2 FQNEAQ (reference sequence). CDR3 sequence reads: CASSLDGMSSGANVLTF. In DNA form, the CDR3 reads TGTGCCAGCAGCTTAGATGGGATGAGCTCTGGGGCCAACGTCCTGACTTTC.

The chain is built from TRBV4-2 and TRBJ2-7, with 12 positions matching TRBD2. With V trimmed by 6 bases and J by 5 bases, 5 bases remained unmatched. The CDR3 has 14 amino acids. Looked up from germline, CDR1 is LGHNA and CDR2 is YNFKEQ. The CDR3 loop is CASRLRLAGDEQYF. The CDR3 DNA is TGTGCCAGCAGGCTTAGACTAGCGGGAGACGAGCAGTACTTC.

This chain connects TRBV5-4 to TRBJ2-3; 11 bases map to TRBD2. V was pared by 3 bases and J by 4 bases, with 4 bases of the junction left unmatched. This CDR3 has 15 residues. CDR1 and CDR2 from the germline V gene are SGHNT and YYREEE (reference sequence). The CDR3 sequence: CASSSSGRYADTQYF. For the CDR3, the DNA is TGTGCCAGCAGCTCTAGCGGGAGGTACGCAGATACGCAGTATTTT. The full variable domain, with the rest looked up from reference TRBV5-4 and TRBJ2-3, is ETGVTQSPTHLIKTRGQQVTLRCSSQSGHNTVSWYQQALGQGPQFIFQYYREEENGRGNFPPRFSGLQFPNYSSELNVNALELDDSALYLCASSSSGRYADTQYFGPGTRLTVL.

V gene TRBV7-2 combines with J gene TRBJ2-7; D ambiguous. From germline, CDR1 is SGHTA and CDR2 FQGNSA. V lost 6 bases, J lost 4 bases, and 13 bases lay in between. The CDR3 has 13 residues. CDR3 nucleotide sequence: TGTGCCAGCAGTTTACCAAGGCGATACGAGCAGTACTTC. The encoded protein is CASSLPRRYEQYF.

The chain has TRBV5-1 and TRBJ2-7; D is possibly TRBD2 (5 bases). In germline, CDR1 is SGHRS, CDR2 YFSETQ. This CDR3 has 15 residues. Trimming stripped 0 bases from V and 5 bases from J, with 15 bases between. The CDR3 is CASSLALERANEQYF. CDR3 bases: TGCGCCAGCAGCTTGGCACTAGAGCGAGCCAACGAGCAGTACTTC.

This chain links TRBV7-9 with TRBJ2-5; 9 bases line up with TRBD1. Germline V gene data show CDR1 as SEHNR and CDR2 as FQNEAQ (reference sequence). With V trimmed by 5 bases and J by 0 bases, 4 bases remained unmatched. This CDR3 comprises 15 residues. The CDR3 nucleotides read TGTGCCAGCAGCCCGGGACAGGGATACCAAGAGACCCAGTACTTC. Translation: CASSPGQGYQETQYF.

This clone is a singleton in its sample. This sequence joins TRBV19 and TRBJ1-2; 12 bases are a match to TRBD1. The length of the CDR3 is 13 residues. Looked up from germline, CDR1 is LNHDA and CDR2 is SQIVND (reference sequence). Trimming removed 9 bases from V and 4 bases from J; junction bases left unmatched: 3. CDR3 nucleotides: TGTGCCAGCGGGACAGGGGGCGTCTATGGCTACACCTTC. Amino acid sequence: CASGTGGVYGYTF.